The sequence of this T cell receptor beta chain was determined in a study of shared clonotypes between healthy human individuals. Findings and caveats of the study: Naive subsets tended to show greater estimated richness than memory subsets.

From germline, CDR1 is MNHEY and CDR2 SMNVEV (reference sequence). V lost 4 bases and J 9 bases, leaving 13 bases between the germline ends. The CDR3 runs 12 residues. The naive CD8 subset, CD45RO-negative cells positively selected for CCR7, excluded terminally differentiated effector memory CD45RA+ cells. Healthy adults negative for HIV, lacking recent acute infections or vaccinations, served as donors. Worth noting for this clone: Its antigen is as yet unknown.

A deep-level run was used for the assay. Here immunoSEQ multiplex PCR was the method, and the copy in TCRdb shows in-frame clones only, minus some. In the table there are 560,000 or so clones, approximately 96% of which are singletons. The gene calls are TRBV27 and TRBJ2-7; unclear D gene. The specimen was naive CD8+ T cells sorted from blood. This receptor was obtained from a woman in her twenties or thirties in good health. The chain's CDR3 is CASSSSAEVQYF. The DNA for the CDR3 is TGTGCCAGCAGTTCCTCGGCCGAGGTGCAGTACTTC.